The clone carrying this T cell receptor (beta chain) was detected once. The antigen remains undetermined. Germline values: CDR1 MGHDK, CDR2 SYGVNS. V lost 2 bases and J lost 4; bases outside the gene matches: 12. This CDR3 spans 18 amino acids. The sample is drawn from a study of spatial heterogeneity in lung cancer. Overall study findings and caveats: Compared with follow-up, resection was when ubiquitous expanded tumor TCRs appeared in blood more.

Time point meaning: sample taken at primary tumor resection. Researchers sequenced whole RNA taken from tumor, nontumor lung or frozen PBMC without sorting. TCRdb re-called the 5' RACE reads with MiXCR, one entry per CDR3 protein. The table shows tens of thousands of distinct CDR3 sequences, with about 20% occurring only once. Sequencing was performed on PBMCs, taken at surgery. The chain recombines TRBV25-1 with TRBJ2-3, with 10 nucleotides matching TRBD2. The TCR was taken from a male donor with early-stage non-small cell lung cancer. The CDR3 DNA reads TGTGCCAGCAGTGAAAGTCCTGGGCTAGCGGGAGTAGCAGATACGCAGTATTTT. Protein sequence: CASSESPGLAGVADTQYF.